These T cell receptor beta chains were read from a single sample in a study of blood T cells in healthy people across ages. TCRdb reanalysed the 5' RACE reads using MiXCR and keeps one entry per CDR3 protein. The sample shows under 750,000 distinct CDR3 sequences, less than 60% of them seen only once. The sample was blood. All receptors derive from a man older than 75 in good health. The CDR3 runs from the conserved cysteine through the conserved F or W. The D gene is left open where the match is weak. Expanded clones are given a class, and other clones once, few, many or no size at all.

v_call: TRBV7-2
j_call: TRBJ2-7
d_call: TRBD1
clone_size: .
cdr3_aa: CASSPRTGIYEQYF
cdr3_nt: TGTGCCAGCAGCCCTAGGACAGGGATCTACGAGCAGTACTTC

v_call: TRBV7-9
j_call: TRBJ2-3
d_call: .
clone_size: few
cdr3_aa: CASSLGGDFLDTQYF
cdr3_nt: TGTGCCAGCAGCTTAGGAGGGGACTTCTTAGATACGCAGTATTTT

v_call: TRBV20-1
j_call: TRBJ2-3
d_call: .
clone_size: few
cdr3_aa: CSARDINTDTQYF
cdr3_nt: TGCAGTGCTAGAGATATAAACACAGATACGCAGTATTTT

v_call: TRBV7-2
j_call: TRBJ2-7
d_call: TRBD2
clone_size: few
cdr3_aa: CASSLNSGGSYEQYF
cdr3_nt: TGTGCCAGCAGCTTAAATAGCGGGGGGTCCTACGAGCAGTACTTC

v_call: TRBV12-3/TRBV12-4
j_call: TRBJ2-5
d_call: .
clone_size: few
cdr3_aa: CASSAGPGAQYF
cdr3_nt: TGTGCCAGCAGTGCGGGGCCAGGGGCCCAGTACTTC

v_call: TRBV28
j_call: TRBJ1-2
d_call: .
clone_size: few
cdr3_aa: CASSLGPVDNYGYTF
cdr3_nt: TGTGCCAGCAGTTTAGGCCCCGTCGACAACTATGGCTACACCTTC

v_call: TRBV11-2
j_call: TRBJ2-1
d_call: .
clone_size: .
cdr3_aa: CASSFEGTSYNEQFF
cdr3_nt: TGTGCCAGCAGCTTCGAGGGGACCTCCTACAATGAGCAGTTCTTC

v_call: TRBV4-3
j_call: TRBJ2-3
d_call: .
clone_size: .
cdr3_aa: CASSQAQGSTDTQYF
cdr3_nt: TGCGCCAGCAGCCAAGCTCAGGGAAGCACAGATACGCAGTATTTT

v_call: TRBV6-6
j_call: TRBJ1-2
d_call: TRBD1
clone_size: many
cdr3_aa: CASSRGQENYGYTF
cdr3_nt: TGTGCCAGCAGCCGGGGACAGGAGAACTATGGCTACACCTTC

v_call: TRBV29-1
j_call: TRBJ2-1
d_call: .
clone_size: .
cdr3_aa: CSVEGRRAAYNEQFF
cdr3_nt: TGCAGCGTTGAAGGGCGGCGGGCCGCTTACAATGAGCAGTTCTTC

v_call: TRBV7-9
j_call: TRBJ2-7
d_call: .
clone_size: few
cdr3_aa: CASSLGGSGEQYF
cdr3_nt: TGTGCCAGCAGCTTGGGCGGATCGGGAGAGCAGTACTTC

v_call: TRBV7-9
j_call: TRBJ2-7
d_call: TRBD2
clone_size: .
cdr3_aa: CASSILAGANEQYF
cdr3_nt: TGTGCCAGCAGCATACTAGCGGGGGCGAACGAGCAGTACTTC

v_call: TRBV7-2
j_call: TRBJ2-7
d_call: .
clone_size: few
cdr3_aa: CASSLILYEQYF
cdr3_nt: TGTGCCAGCAGCTTAATCCTCTACGAGCAGTACTTC

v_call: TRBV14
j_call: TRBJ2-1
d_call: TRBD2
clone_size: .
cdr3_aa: CASSILAGGPNSPFF
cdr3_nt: TGTGCCAGCAGCATACTAGCGGGAGGGCCGAATTCCCCGTTCTTC

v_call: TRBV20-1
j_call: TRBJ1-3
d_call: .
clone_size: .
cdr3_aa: CSAAPGGTGNTIYF
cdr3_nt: TGCAGTGCCGCACCCGGGGGCACGGGAAACACCATATATTTT

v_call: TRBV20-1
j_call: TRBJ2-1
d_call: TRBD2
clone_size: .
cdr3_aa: CSARSPSGTGEQFF
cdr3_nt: TGCAGTGCCCGTTCGCCTAGCGGTACCGGGGAGCAGTTCTTC

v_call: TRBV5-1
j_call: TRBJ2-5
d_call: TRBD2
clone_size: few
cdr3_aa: CASSFGTSGIQETQYF
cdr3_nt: TGCGCCAGCAGCTTCGGGACTAGCGGAATCCAAGAGACCCAGTACTTC

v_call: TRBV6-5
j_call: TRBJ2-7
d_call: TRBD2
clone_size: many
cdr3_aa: CASGLSGSSYEQYF
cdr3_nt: TGTGCCAGCGGATTGAGCGGGAGTTCCTACGAGCAGTACTTC

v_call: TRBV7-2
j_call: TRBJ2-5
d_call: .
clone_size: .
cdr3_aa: CASSFLAGRDNEQYF
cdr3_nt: TGTGCCAGCAGCTTTTTAGCTGGTAGGGACAATGAGCAGTACTTC

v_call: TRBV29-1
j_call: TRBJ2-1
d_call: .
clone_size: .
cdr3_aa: CSGELRNEQFF
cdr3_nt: TGCAGCGGGGAACTAAGGAATGAGCAGTTCTTC

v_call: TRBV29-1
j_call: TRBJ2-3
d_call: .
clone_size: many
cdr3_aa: CSAHPELTDTQYF
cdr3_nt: TGCAGCGCCCACCCGGAACTGACAGATACGCAGTATTTT

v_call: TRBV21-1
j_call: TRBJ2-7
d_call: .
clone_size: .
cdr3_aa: CATPSGSGGKSSYEQYF
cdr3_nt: TGTGCCACCCCCTCCGGTAGCGGGGGCAAAAGCTCCTACGAGCAGTACTTC

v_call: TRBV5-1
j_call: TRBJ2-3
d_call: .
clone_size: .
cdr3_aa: CASSPTGLGTDTQYF
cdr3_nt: TGCGCCAGCAGCCCCACAGGGCTGGGCACAGATACGCAGTATTTT

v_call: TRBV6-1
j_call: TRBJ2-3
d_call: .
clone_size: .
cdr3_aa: CASSFTSASTDTQYF
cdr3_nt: TGTGCCAGCAGTTTCACGTCAGCTAGCACAGATACGCAGTATTTT

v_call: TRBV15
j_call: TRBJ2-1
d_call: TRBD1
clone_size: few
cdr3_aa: CATSRGPTGQVPRNEQFF
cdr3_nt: TGTGCCACCAGCAGAGGCCCTACTGGACAGGTCCCGAGGAATGAGCAGTTCTTC

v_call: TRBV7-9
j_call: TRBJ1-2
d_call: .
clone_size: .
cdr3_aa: CASSSLQGAYYGYTF
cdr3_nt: TGTGCCAGCAGCTCATTACAGGGAGCCTACTATGGCTACACCTTC

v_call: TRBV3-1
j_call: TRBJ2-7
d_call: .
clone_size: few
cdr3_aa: CASSQEPRDEQYF
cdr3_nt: TGTGCCAGCAGCCAAGAGCCCAGGGACGAGCAGTACTTC

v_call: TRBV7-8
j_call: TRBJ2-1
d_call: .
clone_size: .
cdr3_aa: CASTVRGSRNEQFF
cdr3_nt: TGTGCCAGCACCGTTCGGGGAAGTAGGAATGAGCAGTTCTTC

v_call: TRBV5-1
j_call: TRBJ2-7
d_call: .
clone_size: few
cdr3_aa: CASSPTAGGTGTYEQYF
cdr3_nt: TGCGCCAGCAGCCCGACTGCCGGGGGGACAGGAACGTACGAGCAGTACTTC

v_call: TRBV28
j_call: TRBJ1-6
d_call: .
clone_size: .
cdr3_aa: CASSLWGDYSPLHF
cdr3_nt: TGTGCCAGCAGTTTATGGGGGGACTATTCACCCCTCCACTTT

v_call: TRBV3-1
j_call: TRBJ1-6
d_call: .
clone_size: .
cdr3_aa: CASRLSRTGYSPLHF
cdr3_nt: TGTGCCAGCAGACTTAGTCGTACAGGATATTCACCCCTCCACTTT

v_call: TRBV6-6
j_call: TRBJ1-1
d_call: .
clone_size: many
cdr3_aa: CASSYPRGEAFF
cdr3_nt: TGTGCCAGCAGTTACCCCCGAGGTGAAGCTTTCTTT

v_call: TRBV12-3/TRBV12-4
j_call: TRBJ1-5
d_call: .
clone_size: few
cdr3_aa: CASRGQVGNQPQHF
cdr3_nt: TGTGCCAGCAGGGGACAAGTCGGCAATCAGCCCCAGCATTTT

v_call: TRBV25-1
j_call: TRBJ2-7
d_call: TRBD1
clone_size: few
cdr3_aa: CASPRDRAYEQYF
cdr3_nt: TGTGCCAGCCCCCGGGACAGGGCTTACGAGCAGTACTTC

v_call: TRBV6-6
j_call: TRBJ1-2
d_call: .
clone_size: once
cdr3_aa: CASSYPGMLYGYTF
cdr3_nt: TGTGCCAGCAGTTACCCCGGGATGTTATATGGCTACACATTC